This section outlines one TCR beta chain sequence together with its context. Method: immunoSEQ multiplex PCR; TCRdb's copy keeps in-frame clones and lacks some. The profile shows more than 15,000 clones, 82% of them singletons. The CDR3 contains 15 residues. Trimming cost V 8 bases and J 4 bases, with 19 bases left between them. Germline lookup yields CDR1 SGHRS and CDR2 YFSETQ. This record belongs to a study of blood T cell repertoires in COVID-19. Study-level information: T cells, B-cell-depleted T cells, or PBMCs provided the cDNA or gDNA that served as material.

The TCR sequence derives from a man aged 80 or over with active or convalescent COVID-19. The specimen was peripheral blood. This chain joins TRBV5-1 and TRBJ2-1; D perhaps matches TRBD2 (6 bases). The CDR3 loop is CASEEGGVSYNEQFF. CDR3 nucleotides: TGCGCCAGTGAGGAGGGTGGGGTATCATACAATGAGCAGTTCTTC.